This T cell receptor beta chain comes out of a study of CD8 T cells in Susac syndrome. The CDR3 covers 15 residues. CDR1 is LGHNT and CDR2 is FRNRAP in the germline V gene. V lost 3 bases and J lost 2; bases outside the gene matches: 4. RNA totalling roughly 0.45 to 1 ug underwent reverse transcription with random hexamers. TCRdb independently ran MiXCR on the immunoSEQ multiplex PCR reads; one entry per CDR3 protein. The table has around 170,000 distinct CDR3 sequences, around 93% seen once. This clonotype was obtained from a human donor with Susac syndrome. This sequence joins TRBV12-5 and TRBJ1-5, with 7 bases aligning to TRBD1. Sequencing used CD8+ T cells from PBMCs. CDR3 protein: CASGFAGGGNQPQHF. The CDR3 region has the DNA TGTGCTAGTGGTTTCGCAGGGGGAGGCAATCAGCCCCAGCATTTT.